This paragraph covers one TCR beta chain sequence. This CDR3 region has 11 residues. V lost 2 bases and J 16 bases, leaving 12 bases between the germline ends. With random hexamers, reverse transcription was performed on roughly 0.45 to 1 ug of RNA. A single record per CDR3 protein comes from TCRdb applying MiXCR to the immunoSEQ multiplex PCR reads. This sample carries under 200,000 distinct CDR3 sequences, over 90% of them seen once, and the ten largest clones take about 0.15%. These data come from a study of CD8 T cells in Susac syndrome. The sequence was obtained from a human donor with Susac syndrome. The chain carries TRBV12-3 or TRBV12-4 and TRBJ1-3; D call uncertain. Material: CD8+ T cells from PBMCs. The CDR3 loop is CASSLTSPDYF. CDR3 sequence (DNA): TGTGCCAGCAGTTTAACGAGTCCAGATTATTTT.